These 23 T cell receptor beta chains were sequenced from one sample in a study of blood T cell repertoires in COVID-19. Assay: immunoSEQ multiplex PCR; the TCRdb copy retains only in-frame clones and omits some. The data contain 65,000 to 90,000 clones, around 77% of them singletons. The sample was peripheral blood. The receptors stem from a man aged 70-80 years with COVID-19, enrolled during active disease.

The chain combines TRBV19 with TRBJ2-3, with D tentatively TRBD2 (6 bases). The length of the CDR3 is 15 residues. Trimming took off 1 base at V and 4 bases at J, with 12 bases between the two ends. Germline CDR1 LNHDA, CDR2 SQIVND (reference sequence). The CDR3 loop is CASSIAGVVADTQYF. The CDR3 nucleotides read TGTGCCAGTAGTATAGCGGGAGTTGTTGCAGATACGCAGTATTTT.

The chain uses TRBV18 and TRBJ2-7, with 8 bases aligning to TRBD1. CDR3 length: 13 amino acids. V dropped 5 bases and J dropped 0; count of bases not matched to a gene: 0. Germline CDR1 and CDR2: KGHSH and LQKENI. The CDR3 loop is CASSGQGSYEQYF. For the CDR3, the DNA is TGTGCCAGCTCAGGACAGGGCTCCTACGAGCAGTACTTC.

This chain's CDR3 is CASSLDGDPMNTEAFF. CDR3 bases: TGCGCCAGCAGCTTGGACGGGGATCCCATGAACACTGAAGCTTTCTTT. The chain carries TRBV5-1 and TRBJ1-1; D unresolved. The germline V gene encodes CDR1 SGHRS and CDR2 YFSETQ. This CDR3 spans 16 amino acids. Deletions cut 0 bases from V and 0 bases from J, with 12 bases between.

This clone appeared a single time. The chain has TRBV30 and TRBJ1-4, with D unclear. V dropped 0 bases and J dropped 7 bases, with 9 bases sitting between them. The CDR3 is 13 amino acids. Germline loops: CDR1 GTSNPN, CDR2 SVGIG (reference sequence). The CDR3 loop is CAWSVRRVEKLFF. DNA of the CDR3: TGTGCCTGGAGTGTCCGACGGGTTGAAAAACTGTTTTTT.

Only one count was recorded for this clone. J is TRBJ1-4 and V is TRBV28; D possibly corresponds to TRBD1 (6 bases). The CDR3 is 14 residues long. Trimming took 6 bases from V and 8 from J, leaving 16 bases between them. Germline V gene lookup returns CDR1 MDHEN and CDR2 SYDVKM. CDR3 loop: CASRLTGGHEKLFF. The CDR3 nucleotides are TGTGCCAGCAGGCTGACGGGGGGCCACGAAAAACTGTTTTTT.

The table lists this clone with a few counts. CDR3 amino acids: CASSPIGGTGDGYTF. The CDR3 DNA is TGTGCCAGCTCACCTATAGGTGGGACAGGGGATGGCTACACCTTC. The chain has TRBV18 and TRBJ1-2; 10 nucleotides agree with TRBD1. The V segment lost 3 bases and the J segment 6 bases; nucleotides outside the gene matches: 7. The CDR3 loop spans 15 amino acids. Germline V gives CDR1 KGHSH, CDR2 LQKENI.

V gene TRBV28 combines with J gene TRBJ1-5; 10 bases fit TRBD1. Trimming took 7 bases from V and 6 from J; bases not matched to a gene: 12. The CDR3 loop spans 16 amino acids. The germline V gene has CDR1 MDHEN and CDR2 SYDVKM. Here the CDR3 reads CASIFAGDRGSQPQHF. Here the CDR3 DNA reads TGTGCCAGCATTTTCGCGGGGGACAGGGGCAGTCAGCCCCAGCATTTT.

The J gene is TRBJ1-4, the V gene TRBV13; possible D gene TRBD1, 6 bases. The V end lost 0 bases, the J end lost 4 bases, and 12 bases lay between the germline ends. CDR3 length: 16 amino acids. Germline V gene sequence: CDR1 PRHDT, CDR2 FYEKMQ (reference sequence). CDR3 residues: CASSLGIAQGNEKLFF. The CDR3 DNA follows: TGTGCCAGCAGCTTAGGCATTGCACAGGGTAATGAAAAACTGTTTTTT.

The count of this clone is one. The chain is built from TRBV10-3 and TRBJ2-3; TRBD2 matches at 12 bases. V lost 8 bases, J lost 4 bases, and 7 bases stayed unmatched. The CDR3 is 15 amino acids. Germline loops: CDR1 ENHRY, CDR2 SYGVKD. DNA for the CDR3: TGTGCCATCGCCCGACTAGCGGGAGTCCCAGATACGCAGTATTTT. It translates to CAIARLAGVPDTQYF.

This chain connects TRBV7-3 to TRBJ2-7; D remains unclear. This CDR3 has 13 amino acids. Trimming pared 5 bases from V and 8 bases from J, leaving 16 bases between. Germline assignment: CDR1 SGHTA and CDR2 FQGTGA. CDR3: CASSPENHSQQYF. For the CDR3, the DNA is TGTGCCAGCAGCCCCGAGAACCACTCCCAGCAGTACTTC.

This chain uses TRBV7-2 with TRBJ2-6, with TRBD2 matching over 14 bases. Germline V CDR1 and CDR2: SGHTA, FQGNSA. This CDR3 region has 19 residues. The V and J ends lost 4 bases and 1 base, in that order; junction bases with no gene match: 6. The CDR3, as DNA: TGTGCCAGCAGCTCGGGACTAGCGGGAGTTGCTTCTGGGGCCAACGTCCTGACTTTC. Amino acid sequence: CASSSGLAGVASGANVLTF.

This rearrangement joins TRBV7-2 to TRBJ2-7; 8 nucleotides match TRBD2. The CDR3 loop spans 15 amino acids. The V gene end was trimmed by 2 bases and the J gene end by 4 bases; junction bases not matched to a gene: 7. Germline V lookup: CDR1 SGHTA, CDR2 FQGNSA. The CDR3: CASSLLSGREYEQYF. CDR3 DNA sequence: TGTGCCAGCAGCTTATTATCCGGGAGGGAATACGAGCAGTACTTC.

The chain is built from TRBV28 and TRBJ2-3, with TRBD2 identical over 16 bases. Trimming took 10 bases from V and 2 from J; bases not matched to a gene: 3. CDR3 size: 15 residues. Germline CDR1 reads MDHEN; CDR2 reads SYDVKM. The CDR3 region has the DNA TGTGCCACTGGGACTAGCGGGAGGGCCACAGATACGCAGTATTTT. This gives the protein CATGTSGRATDTQYF.

This clone was observed once. This chain uses TRBV15 with TRBJ1-2; D might be TRBD1 (5 bases). The CDR3 is 15 amino acids. V gave up 0 bases and J gave up 4 bases, with 12 bases separating them. Germline CDR1 and CDR2: LNHNV and YYDKDF (reference sequence). This CDR3 reads CATSRDQGSSYGYTF. Written as DNA, the CDR3 is TGTGCCACCAGCAGAGATCAGGGCTCTTCCTATGGCTACACCTTC.

This chain connects TRBV19 to TRBJ1-5; D perhaps matches TRBD1 (5 bases). Between the trimmed V and J ends, which lost 6 bases and 0 bases, there was a span of 15 bases. The CDR3 is made up of 16 amino acids. CDR1 LNHDA and CDR2 SQIVND come from the germline V gene (reference sequence). CDR3 sequence: CASSPRRQYSNQPQHF. CDR3 DNA: TGTGCCAGTAGCCCCCGAAGACAGTATAGCAATCAGCCCCAGCATTTT.

The chain couples TRBV11-2 to TRBJ2-1, with a tentative D call TRBD1 (6 bases). This CDR3 contains 15 residues. Trimming removed 1 base at V and 4 bases at J, with 11 bases between. CDR1 SGHAT and CDR2 FQNNGV come from the germline V gene. The CDR3 DNA is TGTGCCAGCAGCTTAGGACAGGTGAAATACAATGAGCAGTTCTTC. This gives the protein CASSLGQVKYNEQFF.

The genes are TRBV10-3 and TRBJ2-1; no clear D gene. This CDR3 spans 14 amino acids. The V gene lost 0 bases and the J gene lost 7 bases, with 10 bases spanning the gap. Germline V CDR1 and CDR2: ENHRY, SYGVKD. The CDR3 region has the DNA TGTGCCATCAGTGAGTCGAATTTCGGGAATGAGCAGTTCTTC. Translation: CAISESNFGNEQFF.

The V and J genes are TRBV7-8 and TRBJ1-3; D call uncertain. V was cut by 3 bases and J by 1 base, with 13 bases left in between. This CDR3 is built from 16 residues. Germline CDR1 and CDR2: SGHVS and FQNEAQ. The CDR3 region is CASSLATWSSGNTIYF. CDR3 coding DNA: TGTGCCAGCAGCTTGGCCACATGGTCTTCTGGAAACACCATATATTTT.

This clone was recorded a few times. This sequence joins TRBV9 and TRBJ1-1; 8 positions agree with TRBD1. This CDR3 is built from 14 residues. V lost 4 bases and J lost 1; bases outside the gene matches: 3. In germline, CDR1 is SGDLS, CDR2 YYNGEE. CDR3 loop: CASSPGQGNTEAFF. The CDR3 bases are TGTGCCAGCAGCCCCGGACAGGGGAACACTGAAGCTTTCTTT.

The CDR3 DNA is TGTGCCAGCAGCCAGCCGGGTTCACCCCTCCACTTT. Translated: CASSQPGSPLHF. The chain is built from TRBV11-3 and TRBJ1-6; no firm D call. The germline V gene encodes CDR1 SGHNT and CDR2 YENEEA. V was cut by 5 bases and J by 9 bases, with 8 bases left in between. There are 12 residues in the CDR3.

The chain is built from TRBV4-3 and TRBJ2-7, with a tentative D call TRBD2 (5 bases). V was shortened by 1 base and J by 2 bases, with 15 bases between the two germline ends. This CDR3 contains 16 residues. Germline values: CDR1 LGHNA, CDR2 YSLEER. CDR3: CASSQGLRTLPYEQYF. For the CDR3, the DNA is TGCGCCAGCAGCCAAGGACTTAGGACTCTCCCCTACGAGCAGTACTTC.

The chain couples TRBV4-2 to TRBJ2-1; a weak D match, TRBD2 (5 bases). Per the germline V gene, CDR1 is LGHNA and CDR2 is YNFKEQ. The CDR3 is made up of 16 amino acids. The ends were cut back, 4 bases at V and 2 bases at J, with 15 bases in the middle. This CDR3 is CASSPIPAATYNEQFF. Here the CDR3 DNA reads TGTGCCAGCAGCCCGATCCCAGCGGCAACCTACAATGAGCAGTTCTTC.

The chain employs TRBV28 and TRBJ1-5; TRBD1 aligns across 9 bases. CDR1 is MDHEN, CDR2 SYDVKM, per germline. CDR3 length: 14 amino acids. V dropped 6 bases and J dropped 4; count of bases not matched to a gene: 4. CDR3 amino acids: CASRSGTGNQPQHF. In DNA form, the CDR3 reads TGTGCCAGCAGATCCGGGACAGGGAATCAGCCCCAGCATTTT.